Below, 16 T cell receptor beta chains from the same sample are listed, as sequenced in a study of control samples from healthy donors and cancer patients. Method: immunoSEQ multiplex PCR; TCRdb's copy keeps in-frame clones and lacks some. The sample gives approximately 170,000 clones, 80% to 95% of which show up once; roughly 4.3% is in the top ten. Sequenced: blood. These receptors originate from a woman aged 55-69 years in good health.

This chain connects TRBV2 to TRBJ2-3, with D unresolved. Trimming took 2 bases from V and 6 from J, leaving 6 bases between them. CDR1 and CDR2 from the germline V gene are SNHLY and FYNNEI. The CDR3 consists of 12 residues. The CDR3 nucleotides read TGTGCCAGCAGTGAATCCTCGGATACGCAGTATTTT. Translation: CASSESSDTQYF.

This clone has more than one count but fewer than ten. The CDR3 here is CASSRGTGGGETQYF. The CDR3 DNA follows: TGTGCCAGCAGCCGAGGGACAGGGGGCGGGGAGACCCAGTACTTC. The rearrangement joins TRBV6-5 to TRBJ2-5, with TRBD1 identical over 12 bases. V was clipped by 6 bases and J by 5 bases; unmatched bases: 7. CDR3 length: 15 amino acids. The germline V gene has CDR1 MNHEY and CDR2 SVGAGI.

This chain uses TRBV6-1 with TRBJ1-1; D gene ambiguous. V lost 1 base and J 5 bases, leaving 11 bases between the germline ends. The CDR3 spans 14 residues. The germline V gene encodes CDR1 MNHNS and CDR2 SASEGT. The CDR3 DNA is TGTGCCAGCAGTGAAGGCCCGATCGGGACTGAAGCTTTCTTT. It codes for CASSEGPIGTEAFF.

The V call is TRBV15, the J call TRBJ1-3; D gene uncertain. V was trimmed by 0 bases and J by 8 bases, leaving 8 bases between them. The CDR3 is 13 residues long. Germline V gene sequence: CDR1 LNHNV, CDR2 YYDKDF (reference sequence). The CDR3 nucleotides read TGTGCCACCAGCAGAGATCATGGCTACACCATATATTTT. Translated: CATSRDHGYTIYF.

The CDR3 region has the DNA TGTGCCAGCAGCTTGGTGGGGGCCGGAGATACGCAGTATTTT. It yields the protein CASSLVGAGDTQYF. The rearrangement uses TRBV5-6 and TRBJ2-3; possibly TRBD1 for D (6 bases). V was shortened by 0 bases and J by 5 bases, with 10 bases between the two germline ends. CDR1 and CDR2 (germline): SGHDT, YYEEEE. The CDR3 totals 14 residues.

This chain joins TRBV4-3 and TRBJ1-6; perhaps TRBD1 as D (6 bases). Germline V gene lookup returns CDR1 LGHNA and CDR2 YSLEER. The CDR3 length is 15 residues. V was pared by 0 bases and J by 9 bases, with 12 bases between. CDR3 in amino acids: CASSQDGQGRSPLHF. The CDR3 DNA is TGCGCCAGCAGCCAAGATGGGCAGGGGCGTTCACCCCTCCACTTT.

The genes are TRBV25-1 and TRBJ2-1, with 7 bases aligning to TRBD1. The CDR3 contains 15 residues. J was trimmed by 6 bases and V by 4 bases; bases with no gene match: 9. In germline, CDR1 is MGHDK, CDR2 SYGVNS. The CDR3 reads CASSAPGQLVNEQFF. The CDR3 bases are TGTGCCAGCAGTGCCCCGGGACAGCTGGTCAATGAGCAGTTCTTC.

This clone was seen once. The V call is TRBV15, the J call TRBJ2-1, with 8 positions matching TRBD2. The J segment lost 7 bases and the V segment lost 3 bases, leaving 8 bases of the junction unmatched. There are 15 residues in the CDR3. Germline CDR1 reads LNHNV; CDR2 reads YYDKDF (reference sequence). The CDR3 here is CATSRPGGAQNEQFF. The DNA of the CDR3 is TGTGCCACCAGCAGGCCCGGGGGGGCCCAAAATGAGCAGTTCTTC.

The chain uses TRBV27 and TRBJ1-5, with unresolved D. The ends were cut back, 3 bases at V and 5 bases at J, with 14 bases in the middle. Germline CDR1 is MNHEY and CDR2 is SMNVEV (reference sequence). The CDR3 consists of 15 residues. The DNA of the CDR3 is TGTGCCAGCAGTTTTGAAGGCAGAAGGGATCAGCCCCAGCATTTT. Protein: CASSFEGRRDQPQHF.

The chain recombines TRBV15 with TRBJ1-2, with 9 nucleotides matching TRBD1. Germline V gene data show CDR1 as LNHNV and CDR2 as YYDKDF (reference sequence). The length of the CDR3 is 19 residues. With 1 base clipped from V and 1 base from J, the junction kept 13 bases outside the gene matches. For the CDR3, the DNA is TGTGCCACCAGCAGAGTTCGTTTGGACAGGGGCGCGTATAACTATGGCTACACCTTC. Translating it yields CATSRVRLDRGAYNYGYTF.

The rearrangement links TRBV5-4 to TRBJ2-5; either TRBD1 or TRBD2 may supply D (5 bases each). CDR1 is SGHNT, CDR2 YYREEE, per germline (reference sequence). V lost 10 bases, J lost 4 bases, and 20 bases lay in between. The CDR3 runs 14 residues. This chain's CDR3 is CAWGVGPWGETQYF. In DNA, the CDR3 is TGTGCCTGGGGTGTGGGACCATGGGGAGAGACCCAGTACTTC.

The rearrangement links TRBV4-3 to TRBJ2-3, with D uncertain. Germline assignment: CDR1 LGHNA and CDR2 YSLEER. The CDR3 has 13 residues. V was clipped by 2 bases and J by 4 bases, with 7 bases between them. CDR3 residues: CASSQSPADTQYF. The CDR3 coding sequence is TGCGCCAGCAGCCAATCCCCCGCAGATACGCAGTATTTT.

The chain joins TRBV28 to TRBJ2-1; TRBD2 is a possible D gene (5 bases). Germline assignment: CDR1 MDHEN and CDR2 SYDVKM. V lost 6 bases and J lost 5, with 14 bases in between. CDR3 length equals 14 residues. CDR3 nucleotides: TGTGCCAGCAGCTCCACTAGGGTTCACAATGAGCAGTTCTTC. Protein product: CASSSTRVHNEQFF. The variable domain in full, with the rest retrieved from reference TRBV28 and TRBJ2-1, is DVKVTQSSRYLVKRTGEKVFLECVQDMDHENMFWYRQDPGLGLRLIYFSYDVKMKEKGDIPEGYSVSREKKERFSLILESASTNQTSMYLCASSSTRVHNEQFFGPGTRLTVL.

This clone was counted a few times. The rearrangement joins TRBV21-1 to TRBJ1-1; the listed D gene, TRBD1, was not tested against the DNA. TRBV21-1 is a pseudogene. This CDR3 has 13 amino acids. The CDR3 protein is CASSNAGENEAFF. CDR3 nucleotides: TGTGCCAGCAGCAACGCAGGGGAGAATGAAGCTTTCTTT.

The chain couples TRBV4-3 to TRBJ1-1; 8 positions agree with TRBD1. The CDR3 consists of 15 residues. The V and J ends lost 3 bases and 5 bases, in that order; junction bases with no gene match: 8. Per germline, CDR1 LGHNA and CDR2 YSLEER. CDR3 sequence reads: CASSHRQGLRTEAFF. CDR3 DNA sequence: TGCGCCAGCAGCCACCGACAGGGGCTTCGAACTGAAGCTTTCTTT.

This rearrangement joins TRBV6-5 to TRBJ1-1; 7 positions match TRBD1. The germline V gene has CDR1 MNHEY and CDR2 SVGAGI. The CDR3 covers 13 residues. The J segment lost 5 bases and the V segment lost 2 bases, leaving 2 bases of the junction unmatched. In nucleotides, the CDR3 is TGTGCCAGCAGTTACAGGGGACAGACTGAAGCTTTCTTT. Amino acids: CASSYRGQTEAFF.